The clone carrying this T cell receptor beta chain has only a few counts. As yet, its antigen is unknown. This CDR3 spans 16 amino acids. The data were obtained in a study of early T cells in non-severe SARS-CoV-2 infection. Turning to the study itself: The input, bulk RNA from unsorted whole blood, was sequenced, and chains were unpaired. General observations from the study: VDJdb matching, biased toward anti-spike CD8 responses, missed private and CD4 specificities.

MiXCR was run by TCRdb on the 5' RACE reads, yielding one entry per CDR3 protein. The top ten hold more than 12% of the sample, which has some 76,000 distinct CDR3 sequences, about an eighth seen once. The sequenced sample consisted of whole blood. The sequence came from an adult who was a healthcare worker with PCR-confirmed SARS-CoV-2 infection or an uninfected control (not recorded which). The gene calls are TRBV21-1 and TRBJ1-6; the D call of TRBD1 is as the table states it, not checked on the DNA. TRBV21-1 is listed as a pseudogene. CDR3 in DNA: TGTGCCAGCACCCCTGACAGGGTCAAACAAATTTCACCCCTCCACTTT. Protein sequence: CASTPDRVKQISPLHF.